Given below is one T cell receptor (beta chain) in context. Its antigen is unidentified. The length of the CDR3 is 14 residues. V lost 5 bases, J lost 5 bases, and 13 bases lay in between. Germline V gene lookup returns CDR1 MNHEY and CDR2 SVGAGI. This entry belongs to a study of identifying expanded T cells in peripheral blood. Study results and limitations: Roughly 1.2 clones differed between technical replicates, versus around 15 and 19 over time. Roughly two-week clone count variance significantly increased as total template count grew.

The assay was immunoSEQ multiplex PCR, and TCRdb's table has in-frame clones only and misses some. The sample comprises tens of thousands of clones, over 80% of which are singletons, and 15% to 20% rests with the top ten. During the collection period, no donor immune events like infections were recorded. The chain has TRBV6-5 and TRBJ2-4, with a tentative D call TRBD1 (5 bases). This sequence originates from a person between 18 and 75 years old in good health. Sequences were obtained from blood. The CDR3 DNA sequence: TGTGCCAGCAGTAAGGGGTTCACTGAAAACATTCAGTACTTC. Its translation: CASSKGFTENIQYF.